Described below is a single T cell receptor beta chain sequence and its context. The sample is drawn from a study of blood T cell repertoires in COVID-19. Study summary: There were acute and convalescent COVID-19 samples, and they came from the United States, Italy and Spain.

This table comes from immunoSEQ multiplex PCR, and its TCRdb copy is limited to in-frame clones, with some not included. Of around 130,000 clones listed, just over 75% were seen once; the top ten hold 10% to 11%. Source material: peripheral blood. The origin of this receptor is a human donor in a cohort sampled during active COVID-19.

CDR3 loop: CASSLGGGADTQYF. Here the CDR3 DNA reads TGTGCCAGCAGCTTGGGCGGGGGGGCTGATACGCAGTATTTT. The gene calls are TRBV5-6 and TRBJ2-3; 9 nucleotides match TRBD2. This CDR3 spans 14 amino acids. Germline V lookup: CDR1 SGHDT, CDR2 YYEEEE. Trimming removed 0 bases from V and 6 bases from J; junction bases left unmatched: 2. Supplemented by reference TRBV5-6 and TRBJ2-3, the full variable domain reads DAGVTQSPTHLIKTRGQQVTLRCSPKSGHDTVSWYQQALGQGPQFIFQYYEEEERQRGNFPDRFSGHQFPNYSSELNVNALLLGDSALYLCASSLGGGADTQYFGPGTRLTVL.